This T cell receptor beta chain was observed in a study of blood T cells in healthy people across ages. General study points: It was held that the diversity estimates obtained from one million T cells were underestimates. Higher diversity, along with more naive CD4+ cells, distinguished long-lived donors from aged donors.

The count of this clonotype is one. Antigen unknown. Then a second PCR, running about 6 to 12 cycles, was carried out with a sample-barcoded 5' primer and a J-beta primer mix. Each cDNA was tagged by a template-switch adaptor containing 12 random nucleotides. Each sample yielded at least 3 million CDR3-containing paired-end reads. TCRdb itself ran the 5' RACE reads through MiXCR, one entry per CDR3 protein. In the table there are some 1 million distinct CDR3 sequences, less than 50% of which are singletons. The CDR3 is 17 residues long. Germline-derived CDR1 and CDR2 are KGHSH and LQKENI. The chain combines TRBV18 with TRBJ2-4, with a possible D match to TRBD1 (6 bases). The J call may not be correct, given that the DNA end is closer to TRBJ2-5. Specimen: blood. The origin of this receptor is an older woman in good health. The chain's CDR3 is CASSLERGTHLGETQYF. CDR3 bases: TGTGCCAGCTCACTAGAAAGAGGGACACACCTTGGAGAGACCCAGTACTTC.